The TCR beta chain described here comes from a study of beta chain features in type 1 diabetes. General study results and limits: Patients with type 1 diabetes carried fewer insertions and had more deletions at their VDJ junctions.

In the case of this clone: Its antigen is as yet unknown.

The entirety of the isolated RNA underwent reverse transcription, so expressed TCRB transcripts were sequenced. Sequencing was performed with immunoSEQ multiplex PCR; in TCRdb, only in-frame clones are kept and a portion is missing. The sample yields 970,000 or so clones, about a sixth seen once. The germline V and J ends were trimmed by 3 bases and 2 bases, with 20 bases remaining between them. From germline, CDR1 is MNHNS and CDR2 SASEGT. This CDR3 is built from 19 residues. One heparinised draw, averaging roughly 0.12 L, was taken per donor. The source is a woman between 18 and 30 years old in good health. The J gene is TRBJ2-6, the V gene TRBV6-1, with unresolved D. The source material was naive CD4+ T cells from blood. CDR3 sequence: CASSDPTTKPTAGANVLTF. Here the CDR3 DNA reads TGTGCCAGCAGTGACCCCACGACAAAGCCAACGGCTGGGGCCAACGTCCTGACTTTC.